The clone carrying this T cell receptor beta chain was counted a few times. Its target is unknown. A sample of blood taken at first hyperthyroidism diagnosis preceded any ophthalmopathy symptoms. This record comes from a study of T cells in Graves' hyperthyroidism and ophthalmopathy. At the level of the study: Peripheral blood was collected at initial diagnosis, before any treatment.

Whole-study findings and limits: Ophthalmopathy, as predicted by the model, came a median 6.5 months after the prediction.

Amplified TCR beta CDR3 regions came from RNA transcripts. The study used the HTBI primer set for a first-round RT-PCR of the TCR CDR3. Each CDR3 protein gets one entry after TCRdb re-called the multiplex PCR reads with MiXCR. The table has approximately 260,000 distinct CDR3 sequences, roughly 15% seen once; the top ten hold 30%. Between the trimmed V and J ends, which lost 6 bases and 0 bases, there was a span of 15 bases. Germline V gene lookup returns CDR1 MNHEY and CDR2 SVGEGT. The CDR3 consists of 15 residues. This sequence originates from a woman aged 50 to 60 with Graves' hyperthyroidism that later progressed to Graves' ophthalmopathy. The V and J genes are TRBV6-2 or TRBV6-3 and TRBJ2-7; the D call may be TRBD1 or TRBD2 (6 bases each). Sequencing was done on a sample of blood. The DNA for the CDR3 is TGTGCCAGCAGAAGAGGAGGGGGGTCCTCCTACGAGCAGTACTTC. Protein product: CASRRGGGSSYEQYF.